This TCR beta chain was sequenced in a study of blood T cell repertoires in COVID-19. Germline V gene data show CDR1 as KGHDR and CDR2 as SFDVKD. CDR3 length equals 12 residues. V gave up 6 bases and J gave up 3 bases, with 8 bases separating them. In the original workflow: Amplifying reference gene primers gave estimates of nucleated cell counts. Sequenced by immunoSEQ multiplex PCR; TCRdb stores in-frame clones only, minus some. Clone size and the V and J calls come from that table; the DNA yielded D and trimming. Of around 250,000 clones in the sample, about 90% were seen once. The sequencing sample was made of PBMCs or T cells enriched from blood (not recorded which). The gene calls are TRBV24-1 and TRBJ2-7; maybe TRBD2 (6 bases). The TCR was taken from a woman between 25 and 40 years old with acute COVID-19. CDR3 residues: CATSWGGYEQYF. CDR3 nucleotide sequence: TGTGCCACCAGTTGGGGAGGCTACGAGCAGTACTTC.